This entry features one TCR beta chain sequence. Under the authors' procedure: Reference gene primer amplification gave nucleated cell count estimates. This table comes from immunoSEQ multiplex PCR, and its TCRdb copy is limited to in-frame clones, with some not included. Clone size and V and J calls were adopted from that table, with D and trimming inferred from the DNA. There are about 200,000 clones in the sample; about 90% occur only once, and 0.82% lies in the top ten. This record comes from a study of blood T cell repertoires in COVID-19. Whole-study context: The United States, Italy and Spain supplied acute and convalescent COVID-19 samples. T cells, B-cell-depleted T cells, or PBMCs supplied cDNA or gDNA.

The ends were cut back, 1 base at V and 4 bases at J, with 14 bases in the middle. This CDR3 comprises 16 residues. Germline V lookup: CDR1 SGHDT, CDR2 YYEEEE. The sequencing input was peripheral blood. The V and J genes are TRBV5-6 and TRBJ2-2; TRBD1 is a possible D gene (7 bases). This clonotype was sampled from a man aged 60 to 69 with COVID-19, enrolled during active disease. The CDR3 protein is CASSLMRDRLTGELFF. CDR3 DNA: TGTGCCAGCAGCTTGATGCGGGACAGACTCACCGGGGAGCTGTTTTTT.